A single T cell receptor (beta chain) is shown here with its context. Data came from immunoSEQ multiplex PCR; TCRdb stores just in-frame clones and leaves some out. This table has around 210,000 clones, approximately 85% appearing once. CDR1 is SNHLY and CDR2 is FYNNEI in the germline V gene. CDR3 size: 15 residues. V was pared by 6 bases and J by 4 bases, with 3 bases of the junction left unmatched. These data belong to a study of blood T cell repertoires in COVID-19. V gene TRBV2 combines with J gene TRBJ2-3, with TRBD2 matching over 14 bases. Sequences were obtained from peripheral blood. The sequence came from a man in his fifties with COVID-19, enrolled during active disease. In DNA, the CDR3 is TGTGCCAGCAGGGGACTAGCGGGGGCCCCAGATACGCAGTATTTT. Translation gives CASRGLAGAPDTQYF.